The entry that follows covers one T cell receptor (beta chain) sequence. This sample stems from a study of blood T cell repertoires in COVID-19. Assay used: immunoSEQ multiplex PCR; TCRdb lists only in-frame clones, some missing. The table shows fewer than 350,000 clones, with roughly 93% occurring only once. The age range of participants was about 18 to 89 years, with residence in under 25 US areas. Germline V gene data show CDR1 as SGHRS and CDR2 as YFSETQ. CDR3 length: 16 amino acids. Trimming at V came to 2 bases and at J to 5 bases, leaving 8 bases not matched to a gene. The sequenced sample consisted of PBMCs or T cells enriched from blood (not recorded which). The chain has TRBV5-1 and TRBJ2-1, with 9 bases lining up with TRBD1. This sequence originates from a woman in her 40s with acute COVID-19. CDR3 in DNA: TGCGCCAGCAGCTTTCCGTCCGGGACAGGGCACAATGAGCAGTTCTTC. It encodes CASSFPSGTGHNEQFF.